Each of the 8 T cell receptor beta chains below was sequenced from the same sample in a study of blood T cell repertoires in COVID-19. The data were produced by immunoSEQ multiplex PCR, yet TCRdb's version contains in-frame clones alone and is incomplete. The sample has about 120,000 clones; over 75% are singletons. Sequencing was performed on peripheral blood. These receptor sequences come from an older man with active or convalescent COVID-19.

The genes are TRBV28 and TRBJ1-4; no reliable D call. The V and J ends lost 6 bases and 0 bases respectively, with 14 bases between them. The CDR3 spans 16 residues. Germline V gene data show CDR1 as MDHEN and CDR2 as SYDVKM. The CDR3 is CASSTPRLSTNEKLFF. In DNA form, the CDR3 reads TGTGCCAGCAGCACGCCAAGACTATCAACTAATGAAAAACTGTTTTTT.

The CDR3 here is CASSKTGTSVYNEQFF. The CDR3 DNA is TGTGCCAGCAGTAAAACCGGGACTAGCGTTTACAATGAGCAGTTCTTC. The chain combines TRBV7-2 with TRBJ2-1; TRBD2 matches at 10 bases. V was pared by 6 bases and J by 4 bases, with 9 bases of the junction left unmatched. Germline-derived CDR1 and CDR2 are SGHTA and FQGNSA. The CDR3 is 16 residues long.

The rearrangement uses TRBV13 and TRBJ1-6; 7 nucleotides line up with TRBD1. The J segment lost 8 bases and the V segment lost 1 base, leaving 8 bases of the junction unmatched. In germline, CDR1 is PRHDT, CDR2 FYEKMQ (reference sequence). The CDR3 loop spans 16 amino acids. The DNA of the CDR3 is TGTGCCAGCAGCTTAGCGGCGGGACAGTTCGATTCACCCCTCCACTTT. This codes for CASSLAAGQFDSPLHF.

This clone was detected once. CDR3 bases: TGTGCCAGCAGTGGCGGTAGCGGCGAGCAGTACTTC. Its protein is CASSGGSGEQYF. This chain joins TRBV6-6 and TRBJ2-7; tentative D call: TRBD2 (6 bases). The CDR3 spans 12 residues. Germline V gene lookup returns CDR1 MNHNY and CDR2 SVGAGI (reference sequence). Trimming stripped 5 bases from V and 6 bases from J, with 11 bases between.

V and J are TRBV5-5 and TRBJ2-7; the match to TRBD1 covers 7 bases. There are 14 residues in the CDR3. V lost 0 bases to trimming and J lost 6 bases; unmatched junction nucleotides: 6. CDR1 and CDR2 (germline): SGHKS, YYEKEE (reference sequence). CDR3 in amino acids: CASSLEGATFEQYF. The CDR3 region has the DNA TGTGCCAGCAGCTTGGAGGGGGCGACGTTCGAGCAGTACTTC.

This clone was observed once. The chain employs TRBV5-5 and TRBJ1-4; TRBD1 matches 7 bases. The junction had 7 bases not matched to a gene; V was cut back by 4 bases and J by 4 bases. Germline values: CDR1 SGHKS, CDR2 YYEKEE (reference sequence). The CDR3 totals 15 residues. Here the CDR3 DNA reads TGTGCCAGCAGCGCCGGACAGGACCATAATGAAAAACTGTTTTTT. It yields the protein CASSAGQDHNEKLFF.

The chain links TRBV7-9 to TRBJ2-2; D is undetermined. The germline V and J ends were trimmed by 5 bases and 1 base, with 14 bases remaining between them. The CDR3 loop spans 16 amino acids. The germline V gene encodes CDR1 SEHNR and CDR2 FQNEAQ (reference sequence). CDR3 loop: CASSPHPDWNTGELFF. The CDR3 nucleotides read TGTGCCAGCAGCCCCCACCCTGACTGGAACACCGGGGAGCTGTTTTTT.

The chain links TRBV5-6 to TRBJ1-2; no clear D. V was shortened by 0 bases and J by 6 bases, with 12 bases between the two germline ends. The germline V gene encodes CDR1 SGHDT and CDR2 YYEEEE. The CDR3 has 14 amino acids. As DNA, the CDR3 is TGTGCCAGCAGCTTGGCTCCAGGCATAAATGGCTACACCTTC. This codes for CASSLAPGINGYTF. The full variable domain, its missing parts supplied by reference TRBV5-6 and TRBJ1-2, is DAGVTQSPTHLIKTRGQQVTLRCSPKSGHDTVSWYQQALGQGPQFIFQYYEEEERQRGNFPDRFSGHQFPNYSSELNVNALLLGDSALYLCASSLAPGINGYTFGSGTRLTVV.